A single sample gave rise to the 4 T cell receptor beta chains below, sequenced in a study of blood T cell repertoires in COVID-19. Profiling relied on immunoSEQ multiplex PCR, and the TCRdb table lists in-frame clones only, not all of them. This table has fewer than 250,000 clones, approximately 81% appearing once. The sequenced sample consisted of PBMCs or T cells enriched from blood (not recorded which). The receptors were sampled from a woman aged 45 to 65 with acute COVID-19.

The J gene is TRBJ1-5, the V gene TRBV4-1, with 7 bases fitting TRBD1. The CDR3 is made up of 15 amino acids. The junction had 9 bases not matched to a gene; V was cut back by 4 bases and J by 6 bases. Germline CDR1 reads MGHRA; CDR2 reads YSYEKL. The CDR3 DNA is TGCGCCAGCAGCCCCTTAACAGGGGTCGGTCAGCCCCAGCATTTT. Protein sequence: CASSPLTGVGQPQHF.

This clone was seen only once. This rearrangement joins TRBV18 to TRBJ1-4; TRBD1 matches 9 bases. V was pared by 3 bases and J by 1 base, with 3 bases of the junction left unmatched. The CDR3 runs 16 residues. CDR1 is KGHSH and CDR2 is LQKENI in the germline V gene. The CDR3 DNA reads as TGTGCCAGCTCACCCCAGGGACAGGGAACTAATGAAAAACTGTTTTTT. Protein product: CASSPQGQGTNEKLFF.

This chain connects TRBV27 to TRBJ2-7, with D perhaps TRBD1 (5 bases). With 3 bases removed from V and 2 bases from J, the gap between germline ends came to 14 bases. Germline CDR1 reads MNHEY; CDR2 reads SMNVEV (reference sequence). The CDR3 extends over 15 amino acids. CDR3 sequence (DNA): TGTGCCAGCAGTTTTAAGGGGCAGCCCCCCTACGAGCAGTACTTC. It yields the protein CASSFKGQPPYEQYF.

The rearrangement links TRBV10-1 to TRBJ2-3; 10 bases align to TRBD2. Trimming cost V 7 bases and J 4 bases; bases outside gene matches: 5. The CDR3 is made up of 14 amino acids. Germline CDR1 WNHNN, CDR2 SYGVQD (reference sequence). The CDR3 spells CASITAGGADTQYF. The CDR3 bases are TGCGCCAGCATTACAGCGGGAGGGGCAGATACGCAGTATTTT.